The clone carrying this T cell receptor (beta chain) turned up a few times. The data derive from a study of CD8 T cells in ankylosing spondylitis. Each CDR3 protein gets one entry after TCRdb re-called the 5' RACE reads with MiXCR. Seen here are fewer than 130,000 distinct CDR3 sequences, 20% to 30% observed once, and the top ten hold 9% to 15%. Germline CDR1 is LGHDT and CDR2 is YNNKEL (reference sequence). V was clipped by 2 bases and J by 11 bases, with 9 bases between them. This CDR3 region has 11 residues. The chain employs TRBV3-1 and TRBJ1-1; tentatively, D is TRBD1 (6 bases). The sequenced sample was synovial fluid, either unsorted or a sorted T cell fraction (not recorded which). This TCR derives from a male donor with ankylosing spondylitis. CDR3 region: CASSQTGQAFF. The CDR3 bases are TGTGCCAGCAGCCAAACAGGGCAGGCTTTCTTT.